This section outlines one T cell receptor beta chain sequence together with its context. The sample is drawn from a study of blood T cell repertoires in COVID-19. Study at large: Some COVID-19 samples were acute and others convalescent; all came from the United States, Italy and Spain. The cDNA or gDNA used as material had been derived from T cells, B-cell-depleted T cells, or PBMCs.

Original processing notes: Scientists estimated how many nucleated cells there were by amplifying reference gene primers. TCRdb's table, derived via immunoSEQ multiplex PCR, lists solely in-frame clones and lacks some. D and trimming come from the DNA, and the V and J calls and clone size come from that table. The sample yields fewer than 180,000 clones, around 86% seen once. Germline-derived CDR1 and CDR2 are SGHNT and YENEEA. CDR3 length: 16 residues. V lost 5 bases to trimming and J lost 7 bases; unmatched junction nucleotides: 8. Source material: peripheral blood. The gene calls are TRBV11-3 and TRBJ2-7, with 16 bases fitting TRBD2. The sequence came from a man between 65 and 85 years old with acute or convalescent COVID-19. The CDR3 DNA reads TGTGCCAGCAGCCTGGGGACTAGCGGGAGGGCGGAAGAGCAGTACTTC. It encodes CASSLGTSGRAEEQYF.